This passage covers 15 T cell receptor beta chains from one sample sequenced in a study of blood T cell repertoires in COVID-19. The repertoire was sequenced with immunoSEQ multiplex PCR; TCRdb's copy has only in-frame clones and lacks some. The profile shows about 220,000 clones, more than 65% of them singletons. What was sequenced was peripheral blood. Source of these receptors: a woman aged 25 to 39 who had recovered from COVID-19.

The rearrangement links TRBV7-6 to TRBJ2-1; 12 bases are a match to TRBD2. There are 15 residues in the CDR3. Trimming took 5 bases from V and 9 from J; bases not matched to a gene: 8. Germline V CDR1 and CDR2: SGHVS, FNYEAQ. CDR3 bases: TGTGCCAGCAGCCTGACTAGCGGGAGCTCGAGTGAGCAGTTCTTC. Protein product: CASSLTSGSSSEQFF.

The chain carries TRBV12-3 or TRBV12-4 and TRBJ1-1, with D perhaps matching TRBD1 (5 bases). V lost 6 bases, J lost 6 bases, and 14 bases lay in between. This CDR3 comprises 13 residues. The CDR3 DNA reads TGTGCCAGCAGACTACCCGGGGGGGCTGAAGCTTTCTTT. This encodes CASRLPGGAEAFF.

This clone was seen more than once but under ten times. The rearrangement uses TRBV28 and TRBJ2-7; 12 positions agree with TRBD1. The CDR3 totals 16 residues. Trimming took 5 bases from V and 7 from J; bases not matched to a gene: 12. Germline V gene sequence: CDR1 MDHEN, CDR2 SYDVKM. DNA for the CDR3: TGTGCCAGCAGTCCCTTGTGGGGACAGGGGGCTCGGGAGCAGTACTTC. As protein: CASSPLWGQGAREQYF.

The chain combines TRBV5-5 with TRBJ2-7; TRBD1 matches 7 bases. The V gene end was trimmed by 4 bases and the J gene end by 5 bases; junction bases not matched to a gene: 27. The germline gives CDR1 SGHKS, CDR2 YYEKEE (reference sequence). The CDR3 runs 20 residues. In nucleotides, the CDR3 is TGTGCCAGCAGCCACACGGACAGGAGATTCCCGGGATCATCCATCCACGAGCAGTACTTC. It yields the protein CASSHTDRRFPGSSIHEQYF.

The rearrangement uses TRBV18 and TRBJ1-5; 12 positions match TRBD1. The J segment lost 6 bases and the V segment lost 3 bases, leaving 0 bases of the junction unmatched. The CDR3 totals 14 residues. Germline loops: CDR1 KGHSH, CDR2 LQKENI. As DNA, the CDR3 is TGTGCCAGCTCACCGGGACAGGGGGCTCAGCCCCAGCATTTT. Translating gives CASSPGQGAQPQHF.

The J gene is TRBJ1-5, the V gene TRBV11-3; TRBD1 matches at 7 bases. J was trimmed by 0 bases and V by 11 bases; bases with no gene match: 13. Per the germline V gene, CDR1 is SGHNT and CDR2 is YENEEA. The CDR3 spans 16 residues. Written as DNA, the CDR3 is TGTGCCCTGGAAAGGGGGCCGGTCTATAGCAATCAGCCCCAGCATTTT. This gives the protein CALERGPVYSNQPQHF.

This chain joins TRBV7-6 and TRBJ2-7; 8 bases align to TRBD1. The germline CDR1 and CDR2 sequences are SGHVS and FNYEAQ. V gave up 1 base and J gave up 3 bases; unmatched junction bases: 5. The CDR3 contains 15 residues. This chain's CDR3 is CASSLEGGQVYEQYF. The CDR3, as DNA: TGTGCCAGCAGCTTAGAAGGGGGACAGGTCTACGAGCAGTACTTC.

This clone was seen only once. The chain carries TRBV19 and TRBJ2-2; tentatively, D is TRBD2 (6 bases). The CDR3 runs to 16 residues. The V and J ends lost 6 bases and 7 bases respectively, with 21 bases between them. Germline V lookup: CDR1 LNHDA, CDR2 SQIVND (reference sequence). The CDR3 nucleotides read TGTGCCAGTAGATATCAGCCTCGGGAGATCGGCGGGGAGCTGTTTTTT. Its translation is CASRYQPREIGGELFF.

The V gene is TRBV10-3, the J gene TRBJ2-2; no clear D. The germline CDR1 and CDR2 sequences are ENHRY and SYGVKD. V gave up 3 bases and J gave up 3 bases, with 20 bases separating them. The CDR3 loop spans 18 amino acids. The CDR3 loop reads CAISDNAAAPLDTGELFF. Here the CDR3 DNA reads TGTGCCATCAGTGACAATGCGGCAGCCCCCTTGGACACCGGGGAGCTGTTTTTT.

This clone came up a few times. This rearrangement joins TRBV5-1 to TRBJ1-1; 11 bases agree with TRBD1. Germline V gives CDR1 SGHRS, CDR2 YFSETQ. Trimming at V came to 3 bases and at J to 0 bases, leaving 10 bases not matched to a gene. The CDR3 spans 18 residues. The CDR3 DNA follows: TGCGCCAGCAGCTCTGGGACAGGGGGACAATTAATGAACACTGAAGCTTTCTTT. Protein sequence: CASSSGTGGQLMNTEAFF.

The rearrangement joins TRBV19 to TRBJ2-1, with 8 bases that match TRBD1. After removal of 8 bases from V and 2 bases from J, the junction contained 5 bases not matched to a gene. The CDR3 consists of 14 residues. Germline values: CDR1 LNHDA, CDR2 SQIVND (reference sequence). The CDR3 sequence: CASEAGGTYNEQFF. In nucleotides, the CDR3 is TGTGCCAGTGAGGCAGGGGGCACCTACAATGAGCAGTTCTTC. The whole variable domain, filled in from reference TRBV19 and TRBJ2-1, reads DGGITQSPKYLFRKEGQNVTLSCEQNLNHDAMYWYRQDPGQGLRLIYYSQIVNDFQKGDIAEGYSVSREKKESFPLTVTSAQKNPTAFYLCASEAGGTYNEQFFGPGTRLTVL.

This clone was observed a few times. The chain recombines TRBV6-1 with TRBJ1-2, with D unresolved. The germline V and J ends were trimmed by 2 bases and 7 bases, with 11 bases remaining between them. Per germline, CDR1 MNHNS and CDR2 SASEGT. The CDR3 totals 13 residues. This CDR3 reads CASSENQDSGYTF. CDR3 in DNA: TGTGCCAGCAGTGAAAACCAGGACTCTGGCTACACCTTC.

The J gene is TRBJ2-7, the V gene TRBV28, with 10 nucleotides matching TRBD2. The junction had 9 bases not matched to a gene; V was cut back by 5 bases and J by 5 bases. The CDR3 has 15 amino acids. Germline lookup yields CDR1 MDHEN and CDR2 SYDVKM. CDR3 in amino acids: CASSSPLAGAHEQYF. The CDR3 bases are TGTGCCAGCAGTAGCCCCCTAGCGGGAGCCCACGAGCAGTACTTC.

The gene calls are TRBV30 and TRBJ1-5; maybe TRBD1 (6 bases). This CDR3 is built from 13 residues. Germline lookup yields CDR1 GTSNPN and CDR2 SVGIG (reference sequence). Trimming removed 4 bases from V and 5 bases from J, with 12 bases in between. The CDR3, as DNA: TGTGCCTGGACCCTGGGGGCGGATCAGCCCCAGCATTTT. Protein sequence: CAWTLGADQPQHF.

This clone was detected once. The rearrangement uses TRBV27 and TRBJ2-1; 11 nucleotides align to TRBD2. There are 16 residues in the CDR3. Germline CDR1 MNHEY, CDR2 SMNVEV (reference sequence). J lost 8 bases, V lost 4 bases, and 10 bases had no gene match. CDR3 DNA: TGTGCCAGCAGTTCCCCTCCACTAGCGGGAGCTCATGAGCAGTTCTTC. Translated: CASSSPPLAGAHEQFF.